A selection of T cell receptor beta chains follows, all from one sample in a study of T cells after yellow fever vaccination. TCRdb re-derived calls from the 5' RACE reads in MiXCR, one entry per CDR3 protein. The data show roughly 300,000 distinct CDR3 sequences, about 7.8% seen once. The specimen was PBMCs, collected 35 to 50 days after the first yellow fever vaccination. These receptor sequences come from a man younger than 35 who received the YFV17D yellow fever vaccine. CDR3s include the opening cysteine and the closing phenylalanine or tryptophan. Each record gives: V gene, J gene, clone size, D gene, CDR3 protein, CDR3 DNA. D genes are given only for firm matches. Only some rows state a clone size, as once, few, many or a class for expanded clones.

v_call: TRBV20-1
j_call: TRBJ2-5
clone_size: NA
d_call: NA
cdr3_aa: CSAVAGAGETQYF
cdr3_nt: TGCAGTGCTGTTGCGGGGGCGGGAGAGACCCAGTACTTC

v_call: TRBV4-1
j_call: TRBJ2-3
clone_size: NA
d_call: NA
cdr3_aa: CASSQTTLTDTQYF
cdr3_nt: TGCGCCAGCAGCCAAACAACGTTAACAGATACGCAGTATTTT

v_call: TRBV7-9
j_call: TRBJ1-6
clone_size: NA
d_call: NA
cdr3_aa: CASSLSRTYNSPLHF
cdr3_nt: TGTGCCAGCAGCTTAAGCCGCACCTATAATTCACCCCTCCACTTT

v_call: TRBV27
j_call: TRBJ1-6
clone_size: NA
d_call: TRBD1
cdr3_aa: CASSLGGTVSPLHF
cdr3_nt: TGTGCCAGCAGCCTAGGGGGGACAGTTTCACCCCTCCACTTT

v_call: TRBV19
j_call: TRBJ2-1
clone_size: few
d_call: NA
cdr3_aa: CASSIPPNEQFF
cdr3_nt: TGTGCCAGTAGTATTCCCCCGAATGAGCAGTTCTTC

v_call: TRBV6-1
j_call: TRBJ2-1
clone_size: NA
d_call: TRBD2
cdr3_aa: CASNEGASGVPYNEQFF
cdr3_nt: TGTGCCAGCAACGAGGGGGCTAGCGGGGTCCCTTACAATGAGCAGTTCTTC

v_call: TRBV19
j_call: TRBJ1-5
clone_size: NA
d_call: TRBD1
cdr3_aa: CASSRGLKPQHF
cdr3_nt: TGTGCCAGTAGCAGGGGGTTGAAGCCCCAGCATTTT

v_call: TRBV5-1
j_call: TRBJ1-2
clone_size: NA
d_call: NA
cdr3_aa: CASSLTTDRSYTF
cdr3_nt: TGCGCCAGCAGCTTGACAACCGACAGAAGCTACACCTTC

v_call: TRBV4-3
j_call: TRBJ1-1
clone_size: NA
d_call: NA
cdr3_aa: CASSQDLLLANTEAFF
cdr3_nt: TGCGCCAGCAGCCAAGACTTGCTCCTCGCGAACACTGAAGCTTTCTTT

v_call: TRBV4-1
j_call: TRBJ1-4
clone_size: NA
d_call: NA
cdr3_aa: CASSQPTGINEKLFF
cdr3_nt: TGCGCCAGCAGCCAACCGACTGGAATTAATGAAAAACTGTTTTTT

v_call: TRBV7-2
j_call: TRBJ1-5
clone_size: many
d_call: NA
cdr3_aa: CASSFTGSNQPQHF
cdr3_nt: TGTGCCAGCAGCTTCACAGGGTCCAATCAGCCCCAGCATTTT

v_call: TRBV4-1
j_call: TRBJ2-2
clone_size: few
d_call: NA
cdr3_aa: CASSQAPVLAGELFF
cdr3_nt: TGCGCCAGCAGCCAAGCGCCGGTATTGGCCGGGGAGCTGTTTTTT

v_call: TRBV2
j_call: TRBJ1-1
clone_size: NA
d_call: NA
cdr3_aa: CASSETEAFF
cdr3_nt: TGTGCCAGCAGTGAGACTGAGGCTTTCTTT

v_call: TRBV20-1
j_call: TRBJ2-3
clone_size: NA
d_call: TRBD2
cdr3_aa: CSAPQRGGRGSDTQYF
cdr3_nt: TGCAGTGCTCCCCAACGGGGGGGAAGAGGTTCAGATACGCAGTATTTT

v_call: TRBV5-1
j_call: TRBJ1-1
clone_size: NA
d_call: NA
cdr3_aa: CASSTDPDTEAFF
cdr3_nt: TGCGCCAGCAGCACCGACCCGGACACTGAAGCTTTCTTT

v_call: TRBV4-1
j_call: TRBJ2-7
clone_size: NA
d_call: NA
cdr3_aa: CATRDSYSYEQYF
cdr3_nt: TGCGCCACCCGGGACTCCTACTCCTACGAGCAGTACTTC

v_call: TRBV7-7
j_call: TRBJ2-5
clone_size: few
d_call: NA
cdr3_aa: CASSLHASETQYF
cdr3_nt: TGTGCCAGCAGCTTACACGCGAGCGAGACCCAGTACTTC

v_call: TRBV5-1
j_call: TRBJ2-3
clone_size: few
d_call: NA
cdr3_aa: CASSLNNQGSGTDTQYF
cdr3_nt: TGCGCCAGCAGCTTGAACAATCAGGGGTCAGGCACAGATACGCAGTATTTT

v_call: TRBV18
j_call: TRBJ1-5
clone_size: NA
d_call: NA
cdr3_aa: CASSRTGRDSNQPQHF
cdr3_nt: TGTGCCAGCTCCCGAACGGGAAGGGACAGCAATCAGCCCCAGCATTTT

v_call: TRBV19
j_call: TRBJ2-1
clone_size: NA
d_call: NA
cdr3_aa: CASSLTNRRYNEQFF
cdr3_nt: TGTGCCAGTAGTCTAACAAATCGGCGGTACAATGAGCAGTTCTTC

v_call: TRBV27
j_call: TRBJ2-2
clone_size: few
d_call: TRBD1
cdr3_aa: CASRTTGGANTGELFF
cdr3_nt: TGTGCCAGCAGAACGACAGGGGGCGCGAACACCGGGGAGCTGTTTTTT

v_call: TRBV24-1
j_call: TRBJ2-1
clone_size: many
d_call: NA
cdr3_aa: CATSHGGSYNEQFF
cdr3_nt: TGTGCCACTTCCCACGGGGGATCATACAATGAGCAGTTCTTC

v_call: TRBV6-6
j_call: TRBJ2-7
clone_size: many
d_call: NA
cdr3_aa: CASSLGETREQYF
cdr3_nt: TGTGCCAGCAGCTTAGGAGAAACGAGGGAGCAGTACTTC

v_call: TRBV19
j_call: TRBJ2-1
clone_size: NA
d_call: NA
cdr3_aa: CASSIPTGPQNEQFF
cdr3_nt: TGTGCCAGTAGTATCCCCACGGGACCTCAGAATGAGCAGTTCTTC

v_call: TRBV7-2
j_call: TRBJ2-3
clone_size: NA
d_call: TRBD1
cdr3_aa: CASGSGQDGPSTDTQYF
cdr3_nt: TGTGCCAGCGGATCGGGACAGGACGGGCCAAGCACAGATACGCAGTATTTT

v_call: TRBV7-2
j_call: TRBJ1-2
clone_size: NA
d_call: NA
cdr3_aa: CASSRGHLNYGYTF
cdr3_nt: TGTGCCAGCAGCCGGGGACACCTTAACTATGGCTACACCTTC

v_call: TRBV20-1
j_call: TRBJ2-7
clone_size: few
d_call: NA
cdr3_aa: CSARVTGGGEQYF
cdr3_nt: TGCAGTGCTAGAGTCACAGGCGGCGGCGAGCAGTACTTC

v_call: TRBV7-2
j_call: TRBJ2-1
clone_size: few
d_call: NA
cdr3_aa: CASSPPYRTEKFF
cdr3_nt: TGTGCCAGCAGCCCCCCTTACCGAACTGAGAAGTTCTTC

v_call: TRBV12-3/TRBV12-4
j_call: TRBJ2-1
clone_size: many
d_call: NA
cdr3_aa: CASSFLLGEQFF
cdr3_nt: TGTGCCAGCAGTTTTCTCTTGGGTGAGCAGTTCTTC

v_call: TRBV20-1
j_call: TRBJ2-1
clone_size: few
d_call: NA
cdr3_aa: CSARNSLEYNEQFF
cdr3_nt: TGCAGTGCTAGAAACTCGCTGGAGTACAATGAGCAGTTCTTC

v_call: TRBV5-1
j_call: TRBJ1-1
clone_size: NA
d_call: NA
cdr3_aa: CASSLADGTEAFF
cdr3_nt: TGCGCCAGCAGCTTGGCCGATGGTACCGAAGCTTTCTTT

v_call: TRBV11-2
j_call: TRBJ2-1
clone_size: few
d_call: TRBD2
cdr3_aa: CASSLVSGGNEQFF
cdr3_nt: TGTGCCAGCAGCTTAGTTAGCGGGGGTAATGAGCAGTTCTTC

v_call: TRBV20-1
j_call: TRBJ2-7
clone_size: few
d_call: NA
cdr3_aa: CSARVGRGGGYEQYF
cdr3_nt: TGCAGTGCTAGAGTTGGGAGAGGAGGAGGCTACGAGCAGTACTTC

v_call: TRBV7-7
j_call: TRBJ2-5
clone_size: few
d_call: TRBD2
cdr3_aa: CASSGERGETQYF
cdr3_nt: TGTGCTAGCAGCGGGGAGAGGGGAGAGACCCAGTACTTC

v_call: TRBV4-2
j_call: TRBJ2-2
clone_size: few
d_call: TRBD2
cdr3_aa: CASSQEGGLAGGLNTGELFF
cdr3_nt: TGTGCCAGCAGCCAAGAAGGCGGACTAGCGGGGGGGTTGAACACCGGGGAGCTGTTTTTT

v_call: TRBV20-1
j_call: TRBJ2-3
clone_size: NA
d_call: NA
cdr3_aa: CSARDPRQADTQYF
cdr3_nt: TGCAGTGCTAGAGATCCGAGGCAGGCAGATACGCAGTATTTT

v_call: TRBV19
j_call: TRBJ1-2
clone_size: few
d_call: NA
cdr3_aa: CASSMGDSNYGYTF
cdr3_nt: TGTGCCAGTAGTATGGGCGATTCGAACTATGGCTACACCTTC

v_call: TRBV20-1
j_call: TRBJ2-1
clone_size: few
d_call: NA
cdr3_aa: CSVLALYNEQFF
cdr3_nt: TGCAGTGTCCTAGCTCTATACAATGAGCAGTTCTTC

v_call: TRBV7-2
j_call: TRBJ1-2
clone_size: few
d_call: NA
cdr3_aa: CASSLDSFGGGYTF
cdr3_nt: TGTGCCAGCAGCTTAGATTCCTTCGGGGGTGGCTACACCTTC